Listed below are T cell receptor beta chains from one sample, sequenced in a study of metastatic and nonmetastatic thyroid tumors. Through MiXCR, TCRdb re-clonotyped the PCR reads. The sample yields more than 8,000 clones, around 43% seen once. Input material: tumor tissue. The receptors come from a male donor with papillary thyroid cancer or a benign thyroid nodule (not recorded which). Some clones in this sample may be carry-over from other donors' samples. CDR3s include the opening cysteine and the closing phenylalanine or tryptophan. A D gene is named only where the DNA matches it firmly. Only some rows state a clone size, as once, few, many or a class for expanded clones.

V gene	J gene	D gene	clone size	CDR3 protein	CDR3 DNA
TRBV20-1	TRBJ2-7	TRBD2	-	CSARRGLAGVREQYF	TGCAGTGCTAGGAGAGGACTAGCGGGAGTGCGGGAGCAGTACTTC
TRBV28	TRBJ2-7	-	medium-sized	CASRTTAYEQYF	TGTGCCAGCAGGACTACCGCCTACGAGCAGTACTTC
TRBV11-3	TRBJ2-1	TRBD2	-	CASSLSGSSYNEQFF	TGTGCCAGCAGCTTGAGCGGGAGTTCTTACAATGAGCAGTTCTTC
TRBV6-2/TRBV6-3	TRBJ1-6	-	few	CASSYSSVWTQSSPLHF	TGTGCCAGCAGTTATTCGAGCGTTTGGACCCAGAGTTCACCCCTCCACTTT
TRBV6-1	TRBJ1-2	TRBD1	-	CASSDRDRAIVSYTF	TGTGCCAGCAGTGATAGGGACAGGGCTATTGTAAGCTACACCTTC
TRBV27	TRBJ1-1	-	hyperexpanded	CASSLGRGTEAFF	TGTGCCAGCAGTTTAGGCAGGGGAACTGAAGCTTTCTTT
TRBV6-5	TRBJ1-5	TRBD1	-	CASGYRDREIQPQHF	TGTGCCAGCGGATACCGGGACAGGGAAATCCAGCCCCAGCATTTT
TRBV5-1	TRBJ1-6	TRBD1	-	CASSRTGLSYNSPLHF	TGCGCCAGCAGCCGGACAGGGCTCTCCTATAATTCACCCCTCCACTTT
TRBV6-1	TRBJ2-2	TRBD2	medium-sized	CASSDASGGQGGELFF	TGTGCCAGCAGTGACGCGTCGGGGGGGCAGGGCGGGGAGCTGTTTTTT
TRBV20-1	TRBJ1-2	-	-	CSATTGGDYGYTF	TGCAGTGCGACCACAGGAGGGGACTATGGCTACACCTTC
TRBV6-1	TRBJ1-2	-	few	CASSLGIYGYTF	TGTGCCAGCAGCCTGGGGATCTATGGCTACACCTTC
TRBV18	TRBJ1-1	-	medium-sized	CASSPHWNTEAFF	TGTGCCAGCTCACCTCATTGGAACACTGAAGCTTTCTTT
TRBV5-1	TRBJ1-4	TRBD1	-	CASSPGQGATNEKLFF	TGCGCCAGCAGCCCCGGACAGGGGGCGACTAATGAAAAACTGTTTTTT
TRBV12-3/TRBV12-4	TRBJ2-3	-	-	CASRISGGSIRDTQYF	TGTGCCAGCAGGATCTCAGGGGGGAGTATTCGAGATACGCAGTATTTT
TRBV28	TRBJ1-4	-	few	CASSLSGKLFF	TGTGCCAGCAGTTTGTCTGGAAAACTGTTTTTT
TRBV5-1	TRBJ1-6	-	-	CASSLEGHHNSPLHF	TGCGCCAGCAGCTTGGAAGGACACCATAATTCACCCCTCCACTTT
TRBV6-1	TRBJ2-5	-	-	CASTINSVQETQYF	TGTGCCAGCACCATAAACTCAGTCCAAGAGACCCAGTACTTC
TRBV28	TRBJ2-7	-	-	CASSQTYEQYF	TGTGCCAGCAGTCAGACATACGAGCAGTACTTC
TRBV30	TRBJ1-1	-	-	CAWTWNTEAFF	TGTGCCTGGACCTGGAACACTGAAGCTTTCTTT
TRBV24-1	TRBJ2-7	-	-	CATTDSGIRSYEQYF	TGTGCCACCACAGATAGCGGTATCCGATCCTACGAGCAGTACTTC
TRBV29-1	TRBJ1-2	-	-	CSVEGQQYGYTF	TGCAGCGTTGAAGGACAGCAGTATGGCTACACCTTC
TRBV4-1	TRBJ2-7	-	few	CASSHVGKEGSYEQYF	TGCGCCAGCAGCCACGTAGGGAAAGAGGGCTCCTACGAGCAGTACTTC
TRBV9	TRBJ2-3	-	-	CASSVGWGTDPQYF	TGTGCCAGCAGCGTAGGATGGGGTACAGATCCGCAGTATTTT
TRBV7-8	TRBJ2-7	TRBD1	-	CASSRRDSYYEQYF	TGTGCCAGCAGCCGCCGGGACAGTTACTACGAGCAGTACTTC
TRBV11-2	TRBJ1-2	-	once	CASSLFGGGGTNYGYTF	TGTGCCAGCAGCTTATTCGGTGGAGGGGGAACCAACTATGGCTACACCTTC
TRBV5-1	TRBJ2-2	-	-	CASSLASNVNTGELFF	TGCGCCAGCAGCTTGGCCAGTAACGTGAACACCGGGGAGCTGTTTTTT
TRBV6-2/TRBV6-3	TRBJ1-1	-	few	CASSYGGAESEAFF	TGTGCCAGCAGTTACGGGGGGGCGGAATCTGAAGCTTTCTTT
TRBV6-2/TRBV6-3	TRBJ2-3	TRBD1	medium-sized	CASSKRQGDTQYF	TGTGCCAGCAGTAAGAGACAGGGAGATACGCAGTATTTT
TRBV20-1	TRBJ1-2	-	-	CSAREPGLLGNGYTF	TGCAGTGCTAGAGAGCCGGGACTTTTGGGGAATGGCTACACCTTC
TRBV7-2	TRBJ1-2	TRBD1	-	CASKGTGGRYGYTF	TGTGCCAGCAAAGGGACAGGGGGCCGCTATGGCTACACCTTC
TRBV28	TRBJ2-7	TRBD2	-	CASSSGTSGSSYEQYF	TGTGCCAGCAGTTCTGGTACTAGCGGGAGCTCCTACGAGCAGTACTTC
TRBV6-1	TRBJ1-1	-	-	CASSPRGNAAEAFF	TGTGCCAGCAGCCCGCGGGGGAACGCAGCTGAAGCTTTCTTT
TRBV20-1	TRBJ1-5	-	-	CSAPALGSSNQPQHF	TGCAGTGCCCCCGCCTTAGGATCTAGCAATCAGCCCCAGCATTTT